One sample yielded the 25 T cell receptor beta chains listed below, sequenced in a study of vaccination and CD4 T cells after COVID-19 (dated by TCRdb to between 2021 and 2024). Receptor libraries were prepared by PCR. Sequencer: Illumina iSeq 100. DNA from cultured CD4+ T cells underwent TCR sequencing with the Oncomine TCR Beta short-read assay at the Johns Hopkins FTIC core. TCRdb reran the public reads through fastp at Q25 and MiXCR, keeping productive beta chains. All rows with the same CDR3 protein become a single entry with the most common DNA and genes. Present in this sample are about 21,000 distinct CDR3 sequences, around 70% of which were seen just once. About 9% of the sample is in the top ten clones. The meaning of the sample's treatment or condition label: approximately nine-day PBMC culture with coronavirus spike peptide pools or control peptides (ViraFEST assay). Which antigens these TCRs recognize remains unknown.

Specimen: CD4+ T cells from blood, cultured in vitro. The receptor set was obtained from a human donor who had recovered from COVID-19.

The chain joins TRBV7-2 to TRBJ2-7; 9 nucleotides align to TRBD2. The V gene end was trimmed by 5 bases and the J gene end by 5 bases; junction bases not matched to a gene: 10. The length of the CDR3 is 15 residues. Germline CDR1 and CDR2: SGHTA and FQGNSA. The chain's CDR3 is CASSVGMAGGHEQYF. CDR3 nucleotides: TGTGCCAGCAGCGTAGGCATGGCGGGAGGGCACGAGCAGTACTTC.

In DNA form, the CDR3 reads TGTGCCAGTTCCTCCTTCAGCGGGAGGGCCGAGACCCAGTACTTC. This translates into CASSSFSGRAETQYF. The chain employs TRBV18 and TRBJ2-5; TRBD2 aligns across 10 bases. The V gene's germline CDR1 is KGHSH and CDR2 LQKENI. Losses at the gene ends were 9 bases for V and 5 bases for J; bases not matched to a gene: 12. This CDR3 comprises 15 residues.

The sample holds one count of this clonotype. The V call is TRBV28, the J call TRBJ1-5; D not certain. Germline lookup yields CDR1 MDHEN and CDR2 SYDVKM. Deletions cut 3 bases from V and 6 bases from J, with 9 bases between. CDR3 length: 13 amino acids. CDR3 in amino acids: CASSFPGGQPQHF. The CDR3 bases are TGTGCCAGCAGTTTCCCTGGTGGTCAGCCCCAGCATTTT. Full variable domain (remainder filled in from reference TRBV28 and TRBJ1-5): DVKVTQSSRYLVKRTGEKVFLECVQDMDHENMFWYRQDPGLGLRLIYFSYDVKMKEKGDIPEGYSVSREKKERFSLILESASTNQTSMYLCASSFPGGQPQHFGDGTRLSIL.

The genes are TRBV7-9 and TRBJ1-3; D gene uncertain. Per germline, CDR1 SEHNR and CDR2 FQNEAQ (reference sequence). CDR3 length: 14 residues. V was cut by 3 bases and J by 0 bases, with 6 bases left in between. This CDR3 is CASSFSISGNTIYF. As DNA, the CDR3 is TGTGCCAGCAGCTTTTCGATCTCTGGAAACACCATATATTTT. The full variable domain, its missing parts supplied by reference TRBV7-9 and TRBJ1-3, is DTGVSQNPRHKITKRGQNVTFRCDPISEHNRLYWYRQTLGQGPEFLTYFQNEAQLEKSRLLSDRFSAERPKGSFSTLEIQRTEQGDSAMYLCASSFSISGNTIYFGEGSWLTVV.

J is TRBJ1-2 and V is TRBV20-1, with D possibly matching TRBD1 (5 bases). Trimming left V 5 bases short and J 2 bases short, with 18 bases between. This CDR3 spans 15 amino acids. CDR1 is DFQATT, CDR2 SNEGSKA, per germline (reference sequence). This CDR3 is CSAPFSGDRNYGYTF. In DNA form, the CDR3 reads TGCAGTGCTCCTTTCTCGGGGGACCGAAACTATGGCTACACCTTC.

The J gene is TRBJ2-3, the V gene TRBV3-1, with a possible D match to TRBD2 (6 bases). Per germline, CDR1 LGHDT and CDR2 YNNKEL (reference sequence). The CDR3 loop spans 17 amino acids. The V and J ends lost 0 bases and 4 bases respectively, with 17 bases between them. CDR3 region: CASSQDLGGGGADTQYF. The CDR3 coding sequence is TGTGCCAGCAGCCAAGATTTGGGGGGAGGAGGAGCAGATACGCAGTATTTT.

The genes are TRBV6-5 and TRBJ1-5; 9 bases agree with TRBD1. This CDR3 is 15 amino acids long. V dropped 4 bases and J dropped 5; count of bases not matched to a gene: 6. From germline, CDR1 is MNHEY and CDR2 SVGAGI. In nucleotides, the CDR3 is TGTGCCAGCAGTTTAGGTACAGGGGGCTATCAGCCCCAGCATTTT. It codes for CASSLGTGGYQPQHF.

The genes are TRBV25-1 and TRBJ2-7, with D maybe TRBD2 (5 bases). This CDR3 is built from 14 residues. The germline V and J ends were trimmed by 3 bases and 1 base, with 10 bases remaining between them. Per the germline V gene, CDR1 is MGHDK and CDR2 is SYGVNS. The CDR3 protein is CASSEARASYEQYF. The CDR3 DNA reads TGTGCCAGCAGTGAGGCGCGGGCTTCCTACGAGCAGTACTTC.

The gene calls are TRBV18 and TRBJ1-3; TRBD1 is a possible D gene (6 bases). Germline loops: CDR1 KGHSH, CDR2 LQKENI. The CDR3 runs to 14 residues. V dropped 8 bases and J dropped 3 bases, with 14 bases sitting between them. CDR3 protein: CASRTGKSGNTIYF. The CDR3 nucleotides are TGTGCCAGCCGAACAGGGAAAAGTGGAAACACCATATATTTT.

This chain connects TRBV2 to TRBJ2-5; 8 positions agree with TRBD2. V lost 1 base, J lost 4 bases, and 11 bases stayed unmatched. The CDR3 is made up of 17 amino acids. Germline CDR1 reads SNHLY; CDR2 reads FYNNEI. The CDR3 DNA reads TGTGCCAGCAGTGAAGGGGGGACTAGGTCTAGAAGAGAGACCCAGTACTTC. Its translation is CASSEGGTRSRRETQYF.

The chain's CDR3 is CASSEAYSTEAFF. The CDR3 coding sequence is TGTGCCAGCAGTGAAGCGTATTCAACTGAAGCTTTCTTT. V usage is TRBV6-1 and J usage is TRBJ1-1; D gene uncertain. The CDR3 totals 13 residues. Between the trimmed V and J ends, which lost 0 bases and 5 bases, there was a span of 7 bases. The germline gives CDR1 MNHNS, CDR2 SASEGT.

This clonotype came up a few times. This sequence joins TRBV11-2 and TRBJ1-1, with unresolved D. Germline lookup yields CDR1 SGHAT and CDR2 FQNNGV. CDR3 length: 13 residues. The V end lost 1 base, the J end lost 5 bases, and 8 bases lay between the germline ends. In DNA form, the CDR3 reads TGTGCCAGCAGCTTAGTTGGGCGGACTGAAGCTTTCTTT. The encoded protein is CASSLVGRTEAFF.

This chain connects TRBV18 to TRBJ1-1; D remains ambiguous. The CDR3 loop spans 12 amino acids. Trimming pared 2 bases from V and 7 bases from J, leaving 8 bases between. Germline CDR1 is KGHSH and CDR2 is LQKENI. For the CDR3, the DNA is TGTGCCAGCTCACCAATGGGGATTGAAGCTTTCTTT. Residues: CASSPMGIEAFF.

This chain connects TRBV7-9 to TRBJ2-3, with unresolved D. V was trimmed by 2 bases and J by 2 bases, leaving 14 bases between them. The CDR3 spans 16 residues. Germline-derived CDR1 and CDR2 are SEHNR and FQNEAQ (reference sequence). The CDR3 nucleotides read TGTGCCAGCAGCTTAATCGGGCCTGCCCTCACAGATACGCAGTATTTT. This gives the protein CASSLIGPALTDTQYF.

The chain has TRBV10-3 and TRBJ1-5; D might be TRBD1 (5 bases). Germline-derived CDR1 and CDR2 are ENHRY and SYGVKD. Trimming shortened V by 4 bases and J by 7 bases, and 14 bases separated the two germline ends. This CDR3 has 14 residues. CDR3 region: CAISAGTAGQPQHF. CDR3 sequence (DNA): TGTGCCATCAGTGCCGGGACGGCCGGCCAGCCCCAGCATTTT.

The chain uses TRBV27 and TRBJ1-2; D gene ambiguous. The V gene's germline CDR1 is MNHEY and CDR2 SMNVEV (reference sequence). With 8 bases removed from V and 6 bases from J, the gap between germline ends came to 16 bases. CDR3 size: 13 residues. The CDR3 region is CASGLAWGHGYTF. In nucleotides, the CDR3 is TGTGCCAGCGGGTTGGCTTGGGGTCATGGCTACACCTTC.

This chain joins TRBV6-5 and TRBJ1-5, with D unclear. CDR1 and CDR2 (germline): MNHEY, SVGAGI. The ends were cut back, 4 bases at V and 3 bases at J, with 13 bases in the middle. CDR3 length: 15 amino acids. CDR3 sequence: CASSSLGGNNQPQHF. The CDR3 region has the DNA TGTGCCAGCAGTTCACTAGGAGGCAACAATCAGCCCCAGCATTTT.

The chain carries TRBV20-1 and TRBJ2-7; D possibly uses TRBD1 or TRBD2 (6 bases each). Germline values: CDR1 DFQATT, CDR2 SNEGSKA (reference sequence). There are 13 residues in the CDR3. V lost 2 bases, J lost 5 bases, and 13 bases lay in between. CDR3 nucleotides: TGCAGTGCTAGACCCGGGGGCTATGACGAGCAGTACTTC. Translating it yields CSARPGGYDEQYF.

The V and J genes are TRBV4-3 and TRBJ2-7; D ambiguous. Germline V gene data show CDR1 as LGHNA and CDR2 as YSLEER. The V end lost 4 bases, the J end lost 5 bases, and 18 bases lay between the germline ends. CDR3 length: 15 amino acids. The CDR3 reads CASSPWTEAYDEQYF. CDR3 coding DNA: TGCGCCAGCAGCCCCTGGACCGAGGCTTACGACGAGCAGTACTTC.

V and J are TRBV7-9 and TRBJ2-1, with D tentatively TRBD2 (6 bases). V was cut by 5 bases and J by 3 bases, with 14 bases left in between. The CDR3 consists of 15 residues. CDR1 SEHNR and CDR2 FQNEAQ come from the germline V gene (reference sequence). CDR3 nucleotides: TGTGCCAGCAGCCCCCGGGACTTGGACTACAATGAGCAGTTCTTC. Translation gives CASSPRDLDYNEQFF.

This chain connects TRBV11-3 to TRBJ2-7; perhaps TRBD2 as D (6 bases). This CDR3 is built from 13 residues. V dropped 5 bases and J dropped 7 bases, with 15 bases sitting between them. Germline CDR1 and CDR2: SGHNT and YENEEA. The CDR3 DNA follows: TGTGCCAGCAGCCCCAACGGGAGAAGGGAGCAGTACTTC. It codes for CASSPNGRREQYF.

CDR3 residues: CASSPGLGQPQHF. The CDR3 DNA reads as TGTGCCAGCTCACCAGGGCTCGGACAGCCCCAGCATTTT. The gene calls are TRBV18 and TRBJ1-5, with D unresolved. Trimming pared 2 bases from V and 7 bases from J, leaving 9 bases between. The CDR3 has 13 residues. The germline V gene encodes CDR1 KGHSH and CDR2 LQKENI.

V is TRBV12-3 or TRBV12-4 and J is TRBJ1-5, with 7 bases matching TRBD1. J was trimmed by 5 bases and V by 6 bases; bases with no gene match: 10. This CDR3 region has 15 residues. The CDR3 sequence is CASSRREGAYQPQHF. In DNA, the CDR3 is TGTGCCAGCAGCCGAAGGGAGGGGGCTTATCAGCCCCAGCATTTT.

V is TRBV6-1 and J is TRBJ1-2; tentative D call: TRBD1 (6 bases). This CDR3 contains 13 residues. Germline lookup yields CDR1 MNHNS and CDR2 SASEGT. V was shortened by 5 bases and J by 4 bases, with 11 bases between the two germline ends. CDR3 DNA: TGTGCCAGCAGTCCGGGGGGCGTCTATGGCTACACCTTC. It is translated as CASSPGGVYGYTF.

V and J are TRBV20-1 and TRBJ2-7; no clear D gene. Germline CDR1 and CDR2: DFQATT and SNEGSKA (reference sequence). The CDR3 is 14 amino acids. V dropped 3 bases and J dropped 6 bases, with 18 bases sitting between them. The CDR3 here is CSASHHMEYREQYF. CDR3 sequence (DNA): TGCAGTGCTAGCCACCACATGGAATATCGCGAGCAGTACTTC.